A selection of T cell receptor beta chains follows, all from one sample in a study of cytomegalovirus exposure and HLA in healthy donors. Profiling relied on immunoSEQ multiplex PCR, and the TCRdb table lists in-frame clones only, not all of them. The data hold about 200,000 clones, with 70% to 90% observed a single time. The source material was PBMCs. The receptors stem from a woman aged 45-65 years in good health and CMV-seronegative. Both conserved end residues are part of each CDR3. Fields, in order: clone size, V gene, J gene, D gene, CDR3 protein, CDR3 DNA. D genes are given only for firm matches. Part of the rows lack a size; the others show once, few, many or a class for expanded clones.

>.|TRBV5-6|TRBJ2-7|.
CASSLVREVGYEQYF
TGTGCCAGCAGCTTGGTACGGGAAGTGGGCTACGAGCAGTACTTC
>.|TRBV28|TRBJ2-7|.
CASSLPADSETYEQYF
TGTGCCAGCAGTTTGCCTGCGGACAGTGAGACCTACGAGCAGTACTTC
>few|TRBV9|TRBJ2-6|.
CASSAQPGLRMNVLTF
TGTGCCAGCAGCGCGCAGCCGGGACTCCGGATGAACGTCCTGACTTTC
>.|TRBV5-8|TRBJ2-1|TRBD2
CASSWLSGRVVDEQFF
TGTGCCAGCAGCTGGCTAAGCGGGAGGGTGGTCGATGAGCAGTTCTTC
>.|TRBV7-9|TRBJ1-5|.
CASSLGLNQPQHF
TGTGCCAGCAGCTTGGGACTCAATCAGCCCCAGCATTTT
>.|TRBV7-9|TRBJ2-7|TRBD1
CASSSGQVGAYEQYF
TGTGCCAGCAGTTCGGGACAGGTTGGCGCCTACGAGCAGTACTTC
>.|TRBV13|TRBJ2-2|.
CASSLGSLSNTGELFF
TGTGCCAGCAGCTTAGGATCCCTATCGAACACCGGGGAGCTGTTTTTT
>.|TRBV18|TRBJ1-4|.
CASSRESLEKLFF
TGTGCCAGCTCCCGGGAGTCTCTAGAAAAACTGTTTTTT
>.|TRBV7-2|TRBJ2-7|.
CASSPSSYEQYF
TGTGCCAGCAGCCCTAGCTCCTACGAGCAGTACTTC
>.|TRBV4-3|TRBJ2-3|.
CASSQLEQGLDTQYF
TGCGCCAGCAGCCAACTAGAACAGGGATTAGATACGCAGTATTTT
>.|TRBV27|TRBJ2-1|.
CASSFDGSQFF
TGTGCCAGCAGTTTCGACGGGTCGCAGTTCTTC
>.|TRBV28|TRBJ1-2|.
CASTRTPRNGYTF
TGTGCCAGCACCAGAACCCCCAGAAATGGCTACACCTTC
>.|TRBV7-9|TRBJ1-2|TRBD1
CSSSRETGYHYGYTF
TGTTCCAGCAGCCGCGAGACAGGGTATCACTATGGCTACACCTTC
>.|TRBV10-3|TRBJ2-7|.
CAISESAAIYEQYF
TGTGCCATCAGTGAGTCGGCGGCGATCTACGAGCAGTACTTC
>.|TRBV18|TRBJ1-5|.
CASSPGRSNQPQHF
TGTGCCAGCTCACCAGGGAGGAGCAATCAGCCCCAGCATTTT
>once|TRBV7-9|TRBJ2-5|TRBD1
CASSTSRGRGETQYF
TGTGCCAGCAGCACCTCCAGGGGGCGAGGGGAGACCCAGTACTTC
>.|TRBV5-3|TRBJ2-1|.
CARSLSERASYNEQFF
TGTGCCAGAAGCTTGAGCGAGCGGGCATCCTACAATGAGCAGTTCTTC